A single sample is the source of the 17 T cell receptor beta chains below, sequenced in a study of tumor and adjacent non-tumor tissue in lung cancer. This sample's RNA came from whole unsorted tissue. More than 3 cm separated this lung sample from the edge of the tumor. The library came from three nested PCR rounds adapted from ARM-PCR protocols. From the multiplex PCR reads, TCRdb called clonotypes with MiXCR, one entry per CDR3 protein. Of 94,000 or so distinct CDR3 sequences listed, around 80% are singletons. Sample: distant non-tumor lung tissue. These receptors originate from a woman between 45 and 60 years old with non-small cell lung cancer.

About this clonotype: The junction shows a germline mismatch at one end, possibly a read error. This chain uses TRBV11-2 with TRBJ1-1, with a weak D call TRBD1 (6 bases). Germline V gives CDR1 SGHAT, CDR2 FQNNGV. This CDR3 is 15 amino acids long. The CDR3 sequence: CANSLEPGANFEAFF. DNA for the CDR3: TGTGCCAACAGCTTAGAGCCGGGGGCGAACTTTGAAGCTTTCTTT.

This clonotype has a single count. A read error may produce the germline difference seen at one junction end. V and J are TRBV6-1 and TRBJ2-6; TRBD1 is a possible D gene (6 bases). CDR1 is MNHNS, CDR2 SASEGT, per germline. The CDR3 runs to 16 residues. The CDR3 DNA sequence: TGTGCGAGCAGTGAAGCACAGGGCGATGGGGCCAACGTCCTGATTTTC. Its protein is CASSEAQGDGANVLIF.

As to this clonotype: One junction end does not reproduce the germline sequence, and a read error may be involved. This CDR3 reads CASQDRDNTGGLFF. The DNA for the CDR3 is TGTGCCAGCCAGGACAGGGATAACACCGGGGGGCTGTTTTTT. The chain carries TRBV6-1 and TRBJ2-2, with 8 nucleotides matching TRBD1. The CDR3 is 14 amino acids. Germline V gives CDR1 MNHNS, CDR2 SASEGT.

This clonotype was recorded many times. The chain recombines TRBV6-5 with TRBJ2-3; tentatively, D is TRBD2 (5 bases). The CDR3 is made up of 14 amino acids. Germline V gives CDR1 MNHEY, CDR2 SVGAGI. Between the trimmed V and J ends, which lost 8 bases and 2 bases, there was a span of 14 bases. The CDR3 region has the DNA TGTGCCAGCTGCACGGACTGTTACACAGATACGCAGTATTTT. Translating gives CASCTDCYTDTQYF.

V usage is TRBV6-2 or TRBV6-3 and J usage is TRBJ2-1; 7 nucleotides match TRBD2. Germline assignment: CDR1 MNHEY and CDR2 SVGEGT. The CDR3 is 17 residues long. CDR3 DNA sequence: TGTGTCAGTAGCAAAGGGATAGCGCTAGCGGTCCACAATGAGCAGTTCTTC. Translating gives CVSSKGIALAVHNEQFF.

There are many counts of this clonotype. The chain joins TRBV20-1 to TRBJ2-5; 8 nucleotides match TRBD2. The germline V gene has CDR1 DFQATT and CDR2 SNEGSKA (reference sequence). V shed 5 bases, J shed 5 bases, and the junction held 10 bases outside the gene matches. This CDR3 has 14 residues. CDR3 nucleotides: TGCAGTGCTGGGGGGATAGCGGGATTGGAGACCCAGTACTTC. Amino acids: CSAGGIAGLETQYF.

This clonotype was found once. The chain couples TRBV12-3 or TRBV12-4 to TRBJ2-1; D tentatively reads TRBD1 or TRBD2 (5 bases each). The V and J ends lost 9 bases and 7 bases respectively, with 13 bases between them. This CDR3 is 12 amino acids long. For the CDR3, the DNA is TGTGCCAGTAGTCCTGGGACGAATGAGCAGTTCTTC. Its protein is CASSPGTNEQFF.

In the case of this clonotype: It may be a read error: a sequence one base away is much more abundant. V gene TRBV28 combines with J gene TRBJ1-2; 7 nucleotides align to TRBD1. The CDR3 sequence is 16 residues long. Germline CDR1 MDHEN, CDR2 SYDVKM. CDR3 sequence reads: CANSPPPGQHPYGYTF. The DNA of the CDR3 is TGTGCCAACAGTCCTCCCCCGGGACAGCATCCCTATGGCTACACCTTC.

Notes on this clonotype: The junction departs from germline at one end; a sequencing error may be responsible. The chain carries TRBV6-1 and TRBJ2-6; perhaps D is TRBD1 or TRBD2 (6 bases each). Germline values: CDR1 MNHNS, CDR2 SASEGT. This CDR3 has 15 residues. The CDR3: CAGGGGPNGANVLTF. DNA for the CDR3: TGTGCAGGCGGAGGGGGACCTAATGGGGCCAACGTGCTGACTTTC.

The rearrangement joins TRBV6-1 to TRBJ2-3; tentative D call: TRBD2 (6 bases). CDR3 length: 16 residues. The V gene's germline CDR1 is MNHNS and CDR2 SASEGT. V lost 5 bases, J lost 6 bases, and 21 bases lay in between. The CDR3 here is CASSPQGGEDTDTQYF. The CDR3 nucleotides read TGTGCCAGCAGTCCTCAAGGAGGGGAAGACACTGATACGCAGTATTTT.

In the case of this clonotype: Its ends do not fully match the called genes, so a read error is possible. J is TRBJ2-1 and V is TRBV20-1; 8 nucleotides agree with TRBD2. CDR1 DFQATT and CDR2 SNEGSKA come from the germline V gene (reference sequence). This CDR3 spans 13 amino acids. Here the CDR3 reads CSVRRREAGEHFF. CDR3 bases: TGCAGTGTCAGGAGGCGGGAGGCGGGTGAGCATTTCTTC.

This clonotype has only a few counts. A read error may be the cause here, since a much bigger clone is one base away. The V and J genes are TRBV28 and TRBJ1-6; 11 bases line up with TRBD1. The germline CDR1 and CDR2 sequences are MDHEN and SYDVKM. V lost 8 bases to trimming and J lost 9 bases; unmatched junction nucleotides: 3. This CDR3 is built from 13 residues. CDR3: CASGGQGVSPLHF. Here the CDR3 DNA reads TGTGCCAGCGGGGGACAGGGGGTTTCACCCCTCCACTTT.

With regard to this clonotype: An end of the junction differs from the germline gene, which may be a read error. The chain combines TRBV11-2 with TRBJ2-1; maybe TRBD1 (6 bases). Germline V lookup: CDR1 SGHAT, CDR2 FQNNGV. The CDR3 totals 13 residues. CDR3 residues: CANSQIWGPGQFF. The DNA of the CDR3 is TGTGCCAACAGCCAGATCTGGGGGCCAGGGCAATTCTTC.

A note on this clonotype: This is likely a read error, given that the CDR3 carries no conserved phenylalanine or tryptophan at its end. V and J are TRBV11-3 and TRBJ2-1; D is undetermined. Germline V gene lookup returns CDR1 SGHNT and CDR2 YENEEA. This CDR3 has 9 amino acids. The CDR3 DNA reads TGTGTCAGCAGCTTAGTTCAGTTCTTA. It yields the protein CVSSLVQFL.

With regard to this clonotype: One end of the junction varies from germline; a read error may be responsible. The V and J genes are TRBV6-1 and TRBJ2-2, with TRBD2 as a possible D gene (5 bases). CDR3 length: 15 residues. Germline V CDR1 and CDR2: MNHNS, SASEGT. The CDR3 DNA sequence: TGTGGCAGCAGTGAGTTAGCGTGGAACACCGGGGAGCTGTTGTTT. As protein: CGSSELAWNTGELLF.

This clonotype was seen many times. The chain carries TRBV30 and TRBJ2-1; 11 bases map to TRBD2. Germline CDR1 is GTSNPN and CDR2 is SVGIG (reference sequence). The length of the CDR3 is 17 residues. The junction had 6 bases not matched to a gene; V was cut back by 2 bases and J by 0 bases. CDR3 nucleotide sequence: TGTGCCTGGAGTACCGGACTAGCGGGTTTCTCCTACAATGAGCAGTTCTTC. Protein product: CAWSTGLAGFSYNEQFF.

The chain carries TRBV29-1 and TRBJ2-7; possibly TRBD1 for D (6 bases). The CDR3 is 18 residues long. Germline lookup yields CDR1 SQVTM and CDR2 ANQGSEA. CDR3 amino acids: CNDRLTVFRGLQRNEQYF. CDR3 bases: TGCAACGACCGCCTAACCGTCTTCAGGGGCCTGCAAAGGAACGAGCAGTACTTC.